The clone carrying this TCR beta chain showed up just a few times. Its specificity is unknown. The sample comes from a study of T cells after yellow fever vaccination. TCRdb recomputed calls from the 5' RACE reads with MiXCR, one row per CDR3 protein. Of under 550,000 distinct CDR3 sequences listed, 21% are singletons. The CDR3 spans 13 residues. Germline CDR1 and CDR2: DFQATT and SNEGSKA (reference sequence). Trimming took 6 bases from V and 0 from J, leaving 11 bases between them. Study-level results: Contaminants from the bulk population, in the form of abundant clonotypes, could be found in FACS-sorted repertoires.

The chain couples TRBV20-1 to TRBJ1-1; no clear D. Specimen: PBMCs, collected roughly 20 days after the first yellow fever vaccination. The clonotype was recovered from a man aged 18 to 35 who received the YFV17D yellow fever vaccine. The CDR3 nucleotides are TGCAGTGCCCGCGGGGTAATGAACACTGAAGCTTTCTTT. Its protein product is CSARGVMNTEAFF.